What follows is one T cell receptor beta chain and its context. TCRdb's copy holds only in-frame clones and misses some; the assay was immunoSEQ multiplex PCR. There are hundreds of thousands of clones in the sample; 67% occur only once, and roughly 6.8% lies in the top ten. This entry comes from a study of cytotoxic CD8 clonotypes in ibrutinib-treated CLL. Specimen: PBMCs, collected after 36 months of ibrutinib treatment. The TCR originated in a human donor with chronic lymphocytic leukemia.

CDR3 bases: TGTGCCAGCAGTGAAGTCCGGGGGACAGGAAACTACAATGAGCAGTTCTTC. The encoded protein is CASSEVRGTGNYNEQFF. The chain has TRBV25-1 and TRBJ2-1; 8 bases match TRBD1. Germline V CDR1 and CDR2: MGHDK, SYGVNS. The CDR3 totals 17 residues. The V segment lost 2 bases and the J segment 3 bases; nucleotides outside the gene matches: 9.